Listed here are 23 T cell receptor gamma chains from one sample, sequenced in a study of gamma delta lymphoproliferative disorders and STAT genes. TCRdb called clones from the multiplex PCR reads again using CATT. The sample comprises 4,000 to 5,000 gamma-chain clones, around 8% of which are singletons, and 2.5% to 3% rests with the top ten. Genomic DNA from isolated PBMCs served as the sequencing template. Source material: blood. These receptors were obtained from a human donor in good health.

This clone came up a few times. The amino acid sequence in TCRdb belongs to a much larger clone and departs from this DNA's translation at residue 6, likely a sequencing read error; the sequence shown is translated from the DNA. CDR3 residues: CATWDGRDYYKKLF. In DNA, the CDR3 is TGTGCCACCTGGGATGGGCGGGATTATTATAAGAAACTCTTT. V and J are TRGV4 and TRGJ1 or TRGJ2. The J gene, left out of TCRdb, was set here by checking the DNA against germline. Losses at the gene ends were 0 bases for V and 2 bases for J; bases not matched to a gene: 4. Germline assignment: CDR1 EGSTGY and CDR2 YDSYTSSV. This CDR3 is built from 14 residues.

This clone has ten or more counts. Within the sample, other DNA sequences also encode this same CDR3. The CDR3 reads CATWDGLKKLF. The CDR3 region has the DNA TGTGCCACCTGGGACGGCCTTAAGAAACTCTTT. This sequence joins TRGV2 and TRGJ1 or TRGJ2. The J gene is absent in TCRdb and was assigned here via DNA matching to germline. Trimming took 1 base from V and 9 from J; bases not matched to a gene: 3. CDR1 is EGSNGY and CDR2 is YDSYNSKV in the germline V gene. The CDR3 extends over 11 amino acids.

This rearrangement joins TRGV2 to TRGJP1. TCRdb offers no J gene call, so here the DNA was matched to germline to obtain one. V lost 0 bases and J lost 0; bases outside the gene matches: 10. This CDR3 is built from 18 residues. Looked up from germline, CDR1 is EGSNGY and CDR2 is YDSYNSKV. For the CDR3, the DNA is TGTGCCACCTGGGACGGGCAATGCCAAAATACCACTGGTTGGTTCAAGATATTT. This sequence encodes CATWDGQCQNTTGWFKIF.

This clone was detected many times. CDR3 DNA sequence: TGTGCTGCGTGGGATTCCGACTGGAGGACCACTGGTTGGTTCAAGATATTT. This gives the protein CAAWDSDWRTTGWFKIF. The genes are TRGV10 and TRGJP1. Here the J gene was assigned by germline matching of the DNA, as TCRdb has none. TRGV10 belongs to the ORF category, with a function that is uncertain. This CDR3 has 17 residues. The ends lost 8 bases at V and 2 bases at J; junction bases unmatched: 15.

This clone ranks as medium-sized (0.01 to 0.1%). The chain recombines TRGV4 with TRGJP1. The J gene, left out of TCRdb, was set here by checking the DNA against germline. CDR3 length equals 14 residues. Germline CDR1 and CDR2: EGSTGY and YDSYTSSV. J lost 4 bases, V lost 5 bases, and 7 bases had no gene match. The CDR3: CATWASITGWFKIF. CDR3 nucleotides: TGTGCCACCTGGGCTTCGATCACTGGTTGGTTCAAGATATTT.

Sample share makes this clone medium-sized (0.01 to 0.1%). The chain is built from TRGV3 and TRGJP1. The J gene was missing in TCRdb and was found by matching the end of the DNA to germline. The V segment lost 2 bases and the J segment 4 bases; nucleotides outside the gene matches: 10. The CDR3 runs 16 residues. CDR1 VTNTFY and CDR2 YDVSTARD come from the germline V gene (reference sequence). The CDR3 nucleotides read TGTGCCACCTGGGACACTAATTGGAGCACTGGTTGGTTCAAGATATTT. Its translation: CATWDTNWSTGWFKIF.

This clone was seen many times. The chain carries TRGV4 and TRGJ1 or TRGJ2. The J gene was missing in TCRdb and was found by matching the end of the DNA to germline. Per the germline V gene, CDR1 is EGSTGY and CDR2 is YDSYTSSV. Trimming at V came to 1 base and at J to 7 bases, leaving 13 bases not matched to a gene. The CDR3 length is 15 residues. DNA of the CDR3: TGTGCCACCTGGGATGGCCTTAGGGGAGAATATAAGAAACTCTTT. Its protein product is CATWDGLRGEYKKLF.

This clone is termed medium-sized. This chain uses TRGV4 with TRGJ1 or TRGJ2. No J gene is reported in TCRdb; it was inferred here by comparing the DNA with germline. The CDR3 sequence is 11 residues long. J lost 12 bases, V lost 5 bases, and 10 bases had no gene match. The germline CDR1 and CDR2 sequences are EGSTGY and YDSYTSSV. CDR3 bases: TGTGCCACCTGGGGAAGAGAAAGGAAACTCTTT. It specifies CATWGRERKLF.

This clone is categorized as medium-sized. The genes are TRGV10 and TRGJP1. In the absence of a J gene in TCRdb, the DNA was matched to germline to assign it here. TRGV10 is given ORF status, its function remaining uncertain. Trimming at V came to 8 bases and at J to 7 bases, leaving 8 bases not matched to a gene. This CDR3 is built from 13 residues. CDR3 region: CAAWDRYGWFKIF. The CDR3 DNA reads TGTGCTGCGTGGGACCGTTATGGTTGGTTCAAGATATTT.

As concerns this clone: No DNA is shown, since the ends of the CDR3 on it are uncertain; the CDR3 is the one TCRdb lists. No J gene call was made, and the V gene is TRGV11. TRGV11 is filed as an ORF, its function uncertain. The CDR3 comprises 15 residues, both ends counted. CDR3 sequence reads: CTTVPAGHTGWFKIF.

This clone was recorded many times. This sequence joins TRGV8 and TRGJ1 or TRGJ2. Here the J gene was assigned by germline matching of the DNA, as TCRdb has none. The CDR3 has 18 residues. CDR1 is VENAVY, CDR2 YDSYNSRV, per germline. Trimming cost V 5 bases and J 0 bases; bases outside gene matches: 19. The CDR3 DNA is TGTGCCACCTGGGCTCATGGCCAAAGGCCAGAGAATTATTATAAGAAACTCTTT. It specifies CATWAHGQRPENYYKKLF.

This clone was seen repeatedly, ten times or more. This rearrangement joins TRGV3 to TRGJ1 or TRGJ2. Matching the DNA to germline supplied the J gene, which TCRdb does not give. V was clipped by 1 base and J by 8 bases; unmatched bases: 2. Germline-derived CDR1 and CDR2 are VTNTFY and YDVSTARD (reference sequence). The CDR3 runs to 11 residues. CDR3 amino acids: CATWDRDKKLF. CDR3 DNA: TGTGCCACCTGGGACAGAGATAAGAAACTCTTT.

This clone is labeled medium-sized. This chain uses TRGV2 with TRGJ1 or TRGJ2. The J gene is not listed in TCRdb, so it was assigned here from a DNA match to germline. Germline lookup yields CDR1 EGSNGY and CDR2 YDSYNSKV. The CDR3 has 13 amino acids. V gave up 6 bases and J gave up 6 bases; unmatched junction bases: 11. The CDR3 coding sequence is TGTGCCACCTGGCTAACCTTTGGTTATAAGAAACTCTTT. Its protein is CATWLTFGYKKLF.

This clone ranks as medium-sized (0.01 to 0.1%). The J gene is TRGJP2, the V gene TRGV8. Here the J gene came from matching the DNA to germline, since TCRdb omits it. V shed 12 bases and J 7 bases; nucleotides not matched to a gene: 8. There are 11 residues in the CDR3. CDR1 is VENAVY and CDR2 is YDSYNSRV in the germline V gene. The CDR3 protein is CAAAADWIKTF. The DNA of the CDR3 is TGTGCCGCTGCCGCTGATTGGATCAAGACGTTT.

Judged by abundance, this clone is medium-sized. This chain links TRGV10 with TRGJ1 or TRGJ2. The J gene was missing in TCRdb and was found by matching the end of the DNA to germline. TRGV10 qualifies as an ORF whose function is uncertain. CDR3 length: 12 amino acids. Trimming took 11 bases from V and 3 from J; bases not matched to a gene: 8. This chain's CDR3 is CAAGGAYYKKLF. The CDR3 nucleotides read TGTGCTGCGGGAGGGGCTTATTATAAGAAACTCTTT.

This clone is termed medium-sized. This chain joins TRGV4 and TRGJ1 or TRGJ2. TCRdb gives no J gene; it was assigned here by matching the DNA to germline. Trimming took 5 bases from V and 2 from J; bases not matched to a gene: 18. From germline, CDR1 is EGSTGY and CDR2 YDSYTSSV. The CDR3 extends over 17 amino acids. CDR3: CATWGPTRRAYYYKKLF. CDR3 nucleotides: TGTGCCACCTGGGGTCCAACCCGTAGGGCCTATTATTATAAGAAACTCTTT.

This clone is classed as medium-sized. V usage is TRGV8 and J usage is TRGJ1 or TRGJ2. The J gene, absent from TCRdb, was called here by matching the DNA to germline. The CDR3 sequence is 15 residues long. The J segment lost 3 bases and the V segment lost 0 bases, leaving 8 bases of the junction unmatched. The germline V gene has CDR1 VENAVY and CDR2 YDSYNSRV. The DNA of the CDR3 is TGTGCCACCTGGGATAGGGTCATGAGTTATTATAAGAAACTCTTT. Encoded protein: CATWDRVMSYYKKLF.

The chain is built from TRGV10 and TRGJ1 or TRGJ2. TCRdb is silent on the J gene; assignment here came from matching the DNA to germline. TRGV10 counts as an open reading frame of uncertain function. The CDR3 spans 12 residues. The V and J ends lost 8 bases and 11 bases, in that order; junction bases with no gene match: 13. As DNA, the CDR3 is TGTGCTGCGTGGGATTTAGAGGAAGAGAAACTCTTT. Protein: CAAWDLEEEKLF.

In regard to this clone: A far more abundant clone sits one base away, making this likely a read error. Within the sample, other DNA sequences also encode this same CDR3. The V gene is TRGV8, but the J gene lacks a call. Germline V gives CDR1 VENAVY, CDR2 YDSYNSRV. The CDR3 is 11 amino acids. The DNA of the CDR3 is TGTGCCACCTGCCTGAACCTTAAGAAACTCTTC. It is translated as CATCLNLKKLF.

By share, this clone ranks as medium-sized. The chain couples TRGV2 to TRGJP1. Matching the DNA to germline supplied the J gene, which TCRdb does not give. V lost 6 bases and J lost 2; bases outside the gene matches: 9. This CDR3 comprises 15 residues. CDR1 is EGSNGY and CDR2 is YDSYNSKV in the germline V gene. This CDR3 reads CATWNPETTGWFKIF. In DNA form, the CDR3 reads TGTGCCACCTGGAACCCTGAAACCACTGGTTGGTTCAAGATATTT.

Judged by abundance, this clone is medium-sized (0.01 to 0.1%). The genes are TRGV9 and TRGJ1 or TRGJ2. The J gene was not available in TCRdb and was assigned here by matching the DNA to germline segments. The CDR3 has 11 residues. V lost 4 bases to trimming and J lost 3 bases; unmatched junction nucleotides: 0. CDR1 is GITISATS, CDR2 ISYDGTV, per germline (reference sequence). The CDR3 bases are TGTGCCTTGTGGGATTATTATAAGAAACTCTTT. This codes for CALWDYYKKLF.

By sample share, this clone is medium-sized (0.01 to 0.1%). The V gene is TRGV2, the J gene TRGJP2. No J gene is reported in TCRdb; it was inferred here by comparing the DNA with germline. V lost 1 base to trimming and J lost 5 bases; unmatched junction nucleotides: 13. The CDR3 is 17 amino acids. In germline, CDR1 is EGSNGY, CDR2 YDSYNSKV. The DNA of the CDR3 is TGTGCCACCTGGGACGGAAGCCCGGGAGGCAGTGATTGGATCAAGACGTTT. Translating gives CATWDGSPGGSDWIKTF.

By share, this clone counts as medium-sized. The chain recombines TRGV3 with TRGJ1 or TRGJ2. No J gene was available from TCRdb, and it was assigned here by a germline match of the DNA. J was trimmed by 6 bases and V by 5 bases; bases with no gene match: 7. CDR3 size: 12 residues. Germline V CDR1 and CDR2: VTNTFY, YDVSTARD (reference sequence). The CDR3 DNA follows: TGTGCCACCTGGGCCCGTATTTATAAGAAACTCTTT. It is translated as CATWARIYKKLF.